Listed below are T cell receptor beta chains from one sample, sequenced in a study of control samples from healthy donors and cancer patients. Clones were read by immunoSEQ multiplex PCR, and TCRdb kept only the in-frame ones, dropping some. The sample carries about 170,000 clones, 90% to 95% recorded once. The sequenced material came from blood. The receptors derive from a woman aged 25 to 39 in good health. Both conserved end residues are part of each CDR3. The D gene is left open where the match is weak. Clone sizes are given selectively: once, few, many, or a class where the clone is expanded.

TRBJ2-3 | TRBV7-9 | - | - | TGTGCCAGCGGGGGGAGCACAGATACGCAGTATTTT | CASGGSTDTQYF
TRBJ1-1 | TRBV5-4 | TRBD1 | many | TGTGCCAGCAGCCCTGACAGGGTCAGAGGAGCTTTCTTT | CASSPDRVRGAFF
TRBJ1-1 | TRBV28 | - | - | TGTGCCAGCAGTGACAACCGAAACACTGAAGCTTTCTTT | CASSDNRNTEAFF
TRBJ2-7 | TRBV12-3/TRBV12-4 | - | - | TGTGCCAGCAGTTTAGGTTACGAGCAGTACTTC | CASSLGYEQYF
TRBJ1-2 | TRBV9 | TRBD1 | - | TGTGCCAGCAGCGATACCGGGACAGGGGCCTACTATGGCTACACCTTC | CASSDTGTGAYYGYTF
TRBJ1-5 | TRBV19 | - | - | TGTGCCAGCTCCGGACAGTATAGCAATCAGCCCCAGCATTTT | CASSGQYSNQPQHF
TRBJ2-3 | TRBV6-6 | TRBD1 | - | TGTGCCAGCAGCTACCGGGACAGGGGGGAAGATACGCAGTATTTT | CASSYRDRGEDTQYF
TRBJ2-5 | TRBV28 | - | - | TGTGCCAGCAGTTCCAGGACAAAGGGACAAGAGACCCAGTACTTC | CASSSRTKGQETQYF
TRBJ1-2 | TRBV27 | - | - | TGTGCCAGCAGTTTAGTGGGCGACGGGAACTATGGCTACACCTTC | CASSLVGDGNYGYTF
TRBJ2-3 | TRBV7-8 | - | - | TGTGCCAGCAGCTTACGGGGGACAGTTAGCGGGACTAGCACAGATACGCAGTATTTT | CASSLRGTVSGTSTDTQYF
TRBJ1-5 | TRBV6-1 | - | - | TGTGCCAGCAGTGATTGGCCCAGCAATCAGCCCCAGCATTTT | CASSDWPSNQPQHF
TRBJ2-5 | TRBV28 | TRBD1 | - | TGTGCCAGCAGTACCGGGACAGGGAAAGAGACCCAGTACTTC | CASSTGTGKETQYF
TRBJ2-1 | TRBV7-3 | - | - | TGTGCCAGCAGCTTACTAGCTAGACATGAGCAGTTCTTC | CASSLLARHEQFF
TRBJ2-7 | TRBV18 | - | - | TGTGCCAGCTCATCCTTTGACAAGAACTACGAGCAGTACTTC | CASSSFDKNYEQYF
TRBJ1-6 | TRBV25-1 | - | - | TGTGCCAGCAGTGAACACAGGGATAATTCACCCCTCCACTTT | CASSEHRDNSPLHF
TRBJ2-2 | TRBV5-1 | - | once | TGCGCCAGCAGCCCATCTAGCGCGAACACCGGGGAGCTGTTTTTT | CASSPSSANTGELFF
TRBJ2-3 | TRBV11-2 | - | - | TGTGCCAGCAGCTTCCGCACAGATACGCAGTATTTT | CASSFRTDTQYF
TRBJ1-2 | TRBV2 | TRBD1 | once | TGTGCCAGCAGGGTACCCGGGACAGGGCTTGGGGGCTACACCTTC | CASRVPGTGLGGYTF
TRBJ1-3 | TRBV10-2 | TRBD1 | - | TGCGCCAGCAGCCGCACAGGGGGCGCGGACACCATATATTTT | CASSRTGGADTIYF
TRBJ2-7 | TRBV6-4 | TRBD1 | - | TGTGCCAGCAGCCACAGTGGACAGGGGGGAATTTACGAGCAGTACTTC | CASSHSGQGGIYEQYF
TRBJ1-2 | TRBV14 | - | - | TGTGCCAGCAGCCAAGGACGGAACTATGGCTACACCTTC | CASSQGRNYGYTF
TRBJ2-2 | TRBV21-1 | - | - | TGTGCCAGCAGCAAAGGGAGCACCGGGGAGCTGTTTTTT | CASSKGSTGELFF
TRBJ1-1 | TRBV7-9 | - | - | TGTGCCAGCAGCCAGGGACAGAACACTGAAGCTTTCTTT | CASSQGQNTEAFF
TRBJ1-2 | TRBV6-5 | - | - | TGTGCCAGCAGGGCCCTTAACTATGGCTACACCTTC | CASRALNYGYTF
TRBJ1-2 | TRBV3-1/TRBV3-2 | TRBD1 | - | TGTGCCAGCAGCCCGGACAGGGGGCCCTATGGCTACACCTTC | CASSPDRGPYGYTF
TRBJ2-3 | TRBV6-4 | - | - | TGTGCCAGCAGTGACTCGGGGGGCATGGATACGCAGTATTTT | CASSDSGGMDTQYF
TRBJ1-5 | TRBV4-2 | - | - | TGTGCCAGCAGCCAAGCGGACACCTTCGGCAATCAGCCCCAGCATTTT | CASSQADTFGNQPQHF
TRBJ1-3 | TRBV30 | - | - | TGTGCCTGGAGTGTACAGTTTGCTGGAAACACCATATATTTT | CAWSVQFAGNTIYF
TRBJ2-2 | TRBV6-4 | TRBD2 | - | TGTGCCAGCAGTGTCCTAGCGGGCACCGGGGAGCTGTTTTTT | CASSVLAGTGELFF
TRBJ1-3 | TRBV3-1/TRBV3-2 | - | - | TGTGCCAGCAGCCAAGATCTGCAACCCCACTCTGGAAACACCATATATTTT | CASSQDLQPHSGNTIYF
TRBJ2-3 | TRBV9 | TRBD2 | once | TGTGCCAGCAGCGTAGTAACTAGCGGGGCAGATACGCAGTATTTT | CASSVVTSGADTQYF
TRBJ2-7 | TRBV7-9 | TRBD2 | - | TGTGCCAGCAGCTCCCCGCGAGCGGGGGGGCACGAGCAGTACTTC | CASSSPRAGGHEQYF
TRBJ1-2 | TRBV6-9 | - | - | TGTGCCAGCAGTTACGATAACTATGGCTACACCTTC | CASSYDNYGYTF
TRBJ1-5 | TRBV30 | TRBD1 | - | TGTGCCTGGAGTGTAACCGTCCCAGGGGGCCGTCAGCCCCAGCATTTT | CAWSVTVPGGRQPQHF
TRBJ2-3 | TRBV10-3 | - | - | TGTGCCATCAGTGAGGTCAGCACAGATACGCAGTATTTT | CAISEVSTDTQYF
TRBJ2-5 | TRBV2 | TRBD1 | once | TGTGCCAGCAGTGCGGACAGGGGGGGGGAGACCCAGTACTTC | CASSADRGGETQYF
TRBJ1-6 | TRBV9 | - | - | TGTGCCAGCAGCCCATGGGACTTAACCTATAATTCACCCCTCCACTTT | CASSPWDLTYNSPLHF
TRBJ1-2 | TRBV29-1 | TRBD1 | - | TGCAGCGTTGGCAGCCCGACAGGGGGTTATGGCTACACCTTC | CSVGSPTGGYGYTF
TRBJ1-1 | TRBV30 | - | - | TGTGCCTGGAGTAGACAGGAGAACACTGAAGCTTTCTTT | CAWSRQENTEAFF
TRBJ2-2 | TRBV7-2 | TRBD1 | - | TGTGCCAGCAGCTCCGGACAGGGGGCCACCGGGGAGCTGTTTTTT | CASSSGQGATGELFF
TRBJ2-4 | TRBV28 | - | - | TGTGCCAGCAGTTTGGGGGGAGTAGCCAAAAACATTCAGTACTTC | CASSLGGVAKNIQYF
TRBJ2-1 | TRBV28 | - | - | TGTGCCAGCAGCCCACTAGGATTTGACAATGAGCAGTTCTTC | CASSPLGFDNEQFF
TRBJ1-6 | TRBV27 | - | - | TGTGCCAGCAGGGGGGGGAATTCACCCCTCCACTTT | CASRGGNSPLHF
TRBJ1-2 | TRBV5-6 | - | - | TGTGCCAGCAGCCCCAAGAACCGCTATGGCTACACCTTC | CASSPKNRYGYTF